These T cell receptor beta chains were read from a single sample in a study of blood T cell repertoires in COVID-19. Assay used: immunoSEQ multiplex PCR; TCRdb lists only in-frame clones, some missing. Of roughly 400,000 clones listed, more than 70% are singletons. Input material: PBMCs or T cells enriched from blood (not recorded which). All receptors derive from a woman between 18 and 30 years old who had been exposed to COVID-19. CDR3s include the opening cysteine and the closing phenylalanine or tryptophan. A D gene is named only where the DNA matches it firmly. Clone sizes are given selectively: once, few, many, or a class where the clone is expanded.

V	size	J	D	DNA	CDR3
TRBV7-8	NA	TRBJ1-2	NA	TGTGCCAGCAGCTGGGGAGGCTATGGCTACACCTTC	CASSWGGYGYTF
TRBV14	NA	TRBJ2-7	NA	TGTGCCAGCAGCCGACAGGTCCTAGGGGAGCAGTACTTC	CASSRQVLGEQYF
TRBV11-2	NA	TRBJ1-5	NA	TGTGCCAGCAGCCAACAGGCCTATAGCAATCAGCCCCAGCATTTT	CASSQQAYSNQPQHF
TRBV5-4	NA	TRBJ1-3	NA	TGTGCCAGCAGCTTGGACGTGGGGGGCTCTGGAAACACCATATATTTT	CASSLDVGGSGNTIYF
TRBV28	NA	TRBJ1-5	TRBD1	TGTGCCAGCAGTTTAGGGACAGGGGTAGGTAGCAATCAGCCCCAGCATTTT	CASSLGTGVGSNQPQHF
TRBV7-9	NA	TRBJ1-1	TRBD1	TGTGCCAGCAGCCCAGGGCTTCGGGACAGGGTGAATGAAGCTTTCTTT	CASSPGLRDRVNEAFF
TRBV7-2	NA	TRBJ2-3	TRBD2	TGTGCCAGCAGCCTTATGCGGGGGGGCACAGATACGCAGTATTTT	CASSLMRGGTDTQYF
TRBV6-2/TRBV6-3	NA	TRBJ2-1	TRBD2	TGTGCCAGCAGTTACGAAGCGGGGAAAGGTATGAATGAGCAGTTCTTC	CASSYEAGKGMNEQFF
TRBV28	once	TRBJ2-1	TRBD2	TGTGCCAGCAGCATGTACTTCGGGACTAGCGATGGTAATGAGCAGTTCTTC	CASSMYFGTSDGNEQFF
TRBV27	NA	TRBJ1-4	NA	TGTGCCAGCAGTTTATCTGGCAGGGGCGCGGTGGGTGAAAAACTGTTTTTT	CASSLSGRGAVGEKLFF
TRBV27	NA	TRBJ2-3	NA	TGTGCCAGCAGTTTTTTCAGGCAGGGGACGCAGTATTTT	CASSFFRQGTQYF
TRBV5-1	NA	TRBJ1-2	NA	TGCGCCAGCAGCTTGGAACGGGGGGGCTACACCTTC	CASSLERGGYTF
TRBV6-5	NA	TRBJ2-1	NA	TGTGCCAGCAGTTACCGGTCTAGTTCTTCAAATGAGCAGTTCTTC	CASSYRSSSSNEQFF
TRBV7-3	NA	TRBJ2-7	TRBD1	TGTGCCAGCAGCAGGACAGGGGGTCAGGCGTACGAGCAGTACTTC	CASSRTGGQAYEQYF
TRBV6-1	NA	TRBJ2-7	NA	TGTGCCAGCAGTGACAGCTACGAGCAGTACTTC	CASSDSYEQYF
TRBV6-5	NA	TRBJ1-1	NA	TGTGCCAGCAGCGCCGGAGGGGGAGGGGAAACTGAAGCTTTCTTT	CASSAGGGGETEAFF
TRBV27	NA	TRBJ1-6	TRBD1	TGTGCCAGCAGTTTACCGTGGGACAGAGATAATTCACCCCTCCACTTT	CASSLPWDRDNSPLHF
TRBV6-2/TRBV6-3	once	TRBJ1-1	NA	TGTGCCAGCAGTTACTCCGGTGATTGGGAGACTGAAGCTTTCTTT	CASSYSGDWETEAFF
TRBV11-3	NA	TRBJ2-2	TRBD1	TGTGCCAGCAGCCGCTTAGGGGGCGAGGCCGGGGAGCTGTTTTTT	CASSRLGGEAGELFF
TRBV13	NA	TRBJ1-2	TRBD1	TGTGCCAGCAGCTTCACAGTCTGGACAGGTCGGATCACTAACTATGGCTACACCTTC	CASSFTVWTGRITNYGYTF
TRBV25-1	NA	TRBJ1-6	TRBD1	TGTGCCAGCAGTATACAGGGGATGGTGAATAATTCACCCCTCCACTTT	CASSIQGMVNNSPLHF
TRBV20-1	NA	TRBJ1-1	TRBD1	TGCAGTGTCGGGACAGGGTATGCTTTCTTT	CSVGTGYAFF
TRBV19	NA	TRBJ2-1	NA	TGTGCCAGTAGTATTGTAGGGCGGGATGAGCAGTTCTTC	CASSIVGRDEQFF
TRBV2	once	TRBJ1-1	NA	TGTGCCAGCAACGTGGACATGAACACTGAAGCTTTCTTT	CASNVDMNTEAFF
TRBV25-1	NA	TRBJ2-7	NA	TGTGCCAGCAGTGAATATAAGGGGCGTAGCACCGAGCAGTACTTC	CASSEYKGRSTEQYF
TRBV25-1	NA	TRBJ2-5	NA	TGTGCCAGCAGTGAGGTCGAGGGAATGGAGACCCAGTACTTC	CASSEVEGMETQYF
TRBV7-2	NA	TRBJ1-5	NA	TGTGCCAGCAGCTTAGTCCGGGCAGGACTTAGCAATCAGCCCCAGCATTTT	CASSLVRAGLSNQPQHF
TRBV9	NA	TRBJ1-5	TRBD1	TGTGCCAGCAGCGCTGGGGGACAGGGAGGGAATCAGCCCCAGCATTTT	CASSAGGQGGNQPQHF
TRBV6-5	NA	TRBJ2-5	NA	TGTGCCAGCAGCCCAATGTGGCAGAAAGAGACCCAGTACTTC	CASSPMWQKETQYF
TRBV3-1/TRBV3-2	few	TRBJ2-2	NA	TGTGCCAGCCTTCAGTCAGGGAAGCTGTTTTTT	CASLQSGKLFF
TRBV28	once	TRBJ1-6	TRBD1	TGTGCCAGCAGTTTTATACAGGGGGACAATTCACCCCTCCACTTT	CASSFIQGDNSPLHF